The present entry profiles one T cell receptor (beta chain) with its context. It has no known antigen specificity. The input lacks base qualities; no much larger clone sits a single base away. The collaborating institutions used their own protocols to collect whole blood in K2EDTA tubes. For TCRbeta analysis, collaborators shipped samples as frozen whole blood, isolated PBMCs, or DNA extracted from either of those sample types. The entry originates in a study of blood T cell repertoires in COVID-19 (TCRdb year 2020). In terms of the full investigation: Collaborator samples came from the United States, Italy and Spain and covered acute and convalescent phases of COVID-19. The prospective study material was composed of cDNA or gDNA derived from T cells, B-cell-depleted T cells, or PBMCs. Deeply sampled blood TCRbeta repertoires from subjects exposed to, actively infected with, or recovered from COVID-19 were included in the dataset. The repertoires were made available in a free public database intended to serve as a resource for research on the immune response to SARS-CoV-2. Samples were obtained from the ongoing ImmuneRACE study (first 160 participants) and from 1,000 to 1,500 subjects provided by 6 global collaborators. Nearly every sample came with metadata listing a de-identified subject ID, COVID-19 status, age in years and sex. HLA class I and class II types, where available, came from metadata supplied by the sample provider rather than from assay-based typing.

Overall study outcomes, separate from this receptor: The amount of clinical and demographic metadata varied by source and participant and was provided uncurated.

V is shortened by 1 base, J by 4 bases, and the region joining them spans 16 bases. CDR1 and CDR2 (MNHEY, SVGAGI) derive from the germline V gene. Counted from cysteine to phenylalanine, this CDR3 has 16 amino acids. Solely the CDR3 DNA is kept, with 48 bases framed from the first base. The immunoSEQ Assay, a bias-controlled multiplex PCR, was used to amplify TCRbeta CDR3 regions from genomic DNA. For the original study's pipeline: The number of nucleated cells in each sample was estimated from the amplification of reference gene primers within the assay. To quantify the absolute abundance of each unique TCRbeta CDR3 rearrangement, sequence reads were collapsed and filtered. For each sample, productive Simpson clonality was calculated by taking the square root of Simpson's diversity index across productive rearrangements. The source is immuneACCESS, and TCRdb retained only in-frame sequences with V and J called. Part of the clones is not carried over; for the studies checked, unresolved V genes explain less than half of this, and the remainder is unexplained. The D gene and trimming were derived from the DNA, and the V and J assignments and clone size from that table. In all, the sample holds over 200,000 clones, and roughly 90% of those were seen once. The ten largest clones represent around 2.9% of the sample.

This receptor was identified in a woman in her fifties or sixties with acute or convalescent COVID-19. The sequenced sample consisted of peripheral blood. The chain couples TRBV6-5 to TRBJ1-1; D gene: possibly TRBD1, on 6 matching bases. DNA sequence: TGTGCCAGCAGTTACTTGGACAGTCTAGGTCCCACTGAAGCTTTCTTT. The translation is CASSYLDSLGPTEAFF.